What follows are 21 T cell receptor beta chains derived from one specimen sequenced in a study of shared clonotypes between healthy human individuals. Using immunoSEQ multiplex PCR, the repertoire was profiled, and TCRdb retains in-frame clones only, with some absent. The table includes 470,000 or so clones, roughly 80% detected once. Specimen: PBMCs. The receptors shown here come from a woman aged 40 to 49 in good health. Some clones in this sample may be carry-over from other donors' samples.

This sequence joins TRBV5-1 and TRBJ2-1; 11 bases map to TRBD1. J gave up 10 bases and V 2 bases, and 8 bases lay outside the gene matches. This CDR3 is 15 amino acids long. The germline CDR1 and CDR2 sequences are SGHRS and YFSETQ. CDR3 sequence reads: CASSFRDRGLEEQFF. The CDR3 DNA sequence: TGCGCCAGCAGCTTCCGGGACAGGGGGTTGGAGGAGCAGTTCTTC.

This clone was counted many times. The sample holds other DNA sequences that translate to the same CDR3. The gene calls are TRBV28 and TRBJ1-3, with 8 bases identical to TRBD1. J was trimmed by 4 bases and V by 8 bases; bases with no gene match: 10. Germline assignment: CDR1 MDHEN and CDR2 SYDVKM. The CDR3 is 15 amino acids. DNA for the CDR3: TGTGCCAGCCTGCCCCAGGGGGCGGCCGGAAACACCATATATTTT. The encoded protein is CASLPQGAAGNTIYF.

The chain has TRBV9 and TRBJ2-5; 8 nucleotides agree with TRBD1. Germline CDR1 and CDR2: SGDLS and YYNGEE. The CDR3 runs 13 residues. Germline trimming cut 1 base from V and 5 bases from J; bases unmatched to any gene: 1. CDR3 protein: CASSVTGGETQYF. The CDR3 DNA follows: TGTGCCAGCAGCGTAACAGGGGGGGAGACCCAGTACTTC.

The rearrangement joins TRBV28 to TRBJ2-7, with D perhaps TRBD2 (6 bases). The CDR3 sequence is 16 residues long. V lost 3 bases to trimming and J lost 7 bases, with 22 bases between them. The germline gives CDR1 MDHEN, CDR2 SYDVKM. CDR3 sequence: CASSFGGRLGGREQYF. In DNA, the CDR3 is TGTGCCAGCAGTTTCGGGGGTCGACTGGGTGGGAGGGAGCAGTACTTC.

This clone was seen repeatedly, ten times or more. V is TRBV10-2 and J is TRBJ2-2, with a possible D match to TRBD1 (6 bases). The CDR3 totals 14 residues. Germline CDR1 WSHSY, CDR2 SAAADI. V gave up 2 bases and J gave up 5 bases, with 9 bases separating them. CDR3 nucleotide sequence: TGCGCCAGCAGTGAGAACAGGGTAACCGGGGAGCTGTTTTTT. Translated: CASSENRVTGELFF.

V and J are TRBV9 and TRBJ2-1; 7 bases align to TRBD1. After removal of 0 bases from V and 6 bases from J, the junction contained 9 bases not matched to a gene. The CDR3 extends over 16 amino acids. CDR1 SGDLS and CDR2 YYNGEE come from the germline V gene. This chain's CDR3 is CASSVGRGNRGNEQFF. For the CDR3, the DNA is TGTGCCAGCAGCGTAGGAAGGGGAAACAGGGGCAATGAGCAGTTCTTC. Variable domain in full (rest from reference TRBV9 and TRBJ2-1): DSGVTQTPKHLITATGQRVTLRCSPRSGDLSVYWYQQSLDQGLQFLIQYYNGEERAKGNILERFSAQQFPDLHSELNLSSLELGDSALYFCASSVGRGNRGNEQFFGPGTRLTVL.

The CDR3 region has the DNA TGTGCCAGCAGACTTACAGAGAGCAATCAGCCCCAGCATTTT. Translation gives CASRLTESNQPQHF. V usage is TRBV5-5 and J usage is TRBJ1-5; D is unresolved. The germline V gene has CDR1 SGHKS and CDR2 YYEKEE (reference sequence). Trimming took 5 bases from V and 1 from J, leaving 10 bases between them. The CDR3 consists of 14 residues.

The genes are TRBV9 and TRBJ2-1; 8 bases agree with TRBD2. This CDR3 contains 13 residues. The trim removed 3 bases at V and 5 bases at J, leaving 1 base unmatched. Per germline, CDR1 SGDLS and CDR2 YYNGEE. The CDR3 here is CASSALADNEQFF. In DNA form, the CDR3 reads TGTGCCAGCAGCGCACTAGCGGACAATGAGCAGTTCTTC. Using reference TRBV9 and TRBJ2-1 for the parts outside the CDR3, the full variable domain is DSGVTQTPKHLITATGQRVTLRCSPRSGDLSVYWYQQSLDQGLQFLIQYYNGEERAKGNILERFSAQQFPDLHSELNLSSLELGDSALYFCASSALADNEQFFGPGTRLTVL.

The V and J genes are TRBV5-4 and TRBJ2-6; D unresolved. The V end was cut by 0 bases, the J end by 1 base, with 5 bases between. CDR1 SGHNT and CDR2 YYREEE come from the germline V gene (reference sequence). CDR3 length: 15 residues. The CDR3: CASSLGRSGANVLTF. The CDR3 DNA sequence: TGTGCCAGCAGCTTGGGCAGATCTGGGGCCAACGTCCTGACTTTC. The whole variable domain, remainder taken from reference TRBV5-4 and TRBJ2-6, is ETGVTQSPTHLIKTRGQQVTLRCSSQSGHNTVSWYQQALGQGPQFIFQYYREEENGRGNFPPRFSGLQFPNYSSELNVNALELDDSALYLCASSLGRSGANVLTFGAGSRLTVL.

The CDR3 region has the DNA TGTGCCAGCAGTTACATCACATTAGAGCAGGGAACTGGCTACACCTTC. It encodes CASSYITLEQGTGYTF. The rearrangement links TRBV28 to TRBJ1-2; TRBD1 might be the D (5 bases). The CDR3 length is 16 residues. V shed 4 bases and J shed 7 bases, with 22 bases lying between them. Germline V gene sequence: CDR1 MDHEN, CDR2 SYDVKM.

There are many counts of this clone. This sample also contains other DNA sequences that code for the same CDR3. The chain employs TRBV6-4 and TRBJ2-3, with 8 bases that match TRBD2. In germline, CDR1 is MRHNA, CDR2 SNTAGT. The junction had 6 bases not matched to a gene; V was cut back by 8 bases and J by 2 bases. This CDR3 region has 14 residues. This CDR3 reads CASGAGGSTDTQYF. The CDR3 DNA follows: TGTGCCAGCGGGGCGGGAGGCTCCACAGATACGCAGTATTTT.

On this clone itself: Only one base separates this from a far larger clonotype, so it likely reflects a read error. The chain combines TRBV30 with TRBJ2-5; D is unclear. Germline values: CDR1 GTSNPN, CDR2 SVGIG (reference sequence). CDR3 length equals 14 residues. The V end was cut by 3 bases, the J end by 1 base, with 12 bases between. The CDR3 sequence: CAWRPWTAQETQYF. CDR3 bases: TGTGCCTGGAGACCCTGGACCGCCCAAGAGACCCAGTACTTC.

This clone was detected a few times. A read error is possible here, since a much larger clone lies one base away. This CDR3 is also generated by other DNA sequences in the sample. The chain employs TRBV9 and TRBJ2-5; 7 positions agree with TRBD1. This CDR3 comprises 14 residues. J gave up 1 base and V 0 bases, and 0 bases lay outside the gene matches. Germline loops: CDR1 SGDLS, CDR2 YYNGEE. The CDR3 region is CASSVGQGQETQYF. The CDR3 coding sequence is TGTGCCAGCAGCGTAGGACAGGGCCAAGAGACCCAGTACTTC.

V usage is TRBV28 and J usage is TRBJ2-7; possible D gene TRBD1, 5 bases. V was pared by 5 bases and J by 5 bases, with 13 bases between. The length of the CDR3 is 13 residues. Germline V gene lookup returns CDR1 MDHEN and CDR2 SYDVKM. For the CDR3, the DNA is TGTGCCAGCAGTCCCTATCTAGGGGACGAGCAGTACTTC. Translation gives CASSPYLGDEQYF.

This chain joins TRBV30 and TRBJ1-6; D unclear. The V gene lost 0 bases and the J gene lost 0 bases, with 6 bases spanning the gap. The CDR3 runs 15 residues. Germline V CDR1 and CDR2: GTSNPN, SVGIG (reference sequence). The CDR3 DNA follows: TGTGCCTGGAGTGTACTTACCTCCTATAATTCACCCCTCCACTTT. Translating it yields CAWSVLTSYNSPLHF.

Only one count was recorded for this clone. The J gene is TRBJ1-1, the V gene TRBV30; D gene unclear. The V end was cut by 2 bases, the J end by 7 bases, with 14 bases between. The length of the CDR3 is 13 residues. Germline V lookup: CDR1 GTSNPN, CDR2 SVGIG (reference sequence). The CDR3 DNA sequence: TGTGCCTGGAGTTTCATGGCAGCGATTGAAGCTTTCTTT. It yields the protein CAWSFMAAIEAFF.

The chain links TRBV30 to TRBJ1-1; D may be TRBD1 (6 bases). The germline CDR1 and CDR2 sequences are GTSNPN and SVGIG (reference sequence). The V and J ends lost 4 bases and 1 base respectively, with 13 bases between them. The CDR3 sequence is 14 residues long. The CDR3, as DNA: TGTGCCTGGACTTGGGGAGGGGGGAACACTGAAGCTTTCTTT. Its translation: CAWTWGGGNTEAFF.

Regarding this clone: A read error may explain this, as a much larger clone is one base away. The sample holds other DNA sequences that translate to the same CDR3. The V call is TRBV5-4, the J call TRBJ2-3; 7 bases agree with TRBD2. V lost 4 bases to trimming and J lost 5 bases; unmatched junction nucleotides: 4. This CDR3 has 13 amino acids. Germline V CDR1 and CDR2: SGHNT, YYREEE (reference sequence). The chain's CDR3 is CASSQRGQDTQYF. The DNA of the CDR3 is TGTGCCAGCAGCCAGCGGGGCCAAGATACGCAGTATTTT.

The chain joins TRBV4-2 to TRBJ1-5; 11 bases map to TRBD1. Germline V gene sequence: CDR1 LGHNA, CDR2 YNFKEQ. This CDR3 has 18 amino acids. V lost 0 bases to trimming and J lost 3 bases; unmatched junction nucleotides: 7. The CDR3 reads CASSQDNRDRGINQPQHF. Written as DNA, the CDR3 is TGTGCCAGCAGCCAAGATAATAGGGACAGGGGGATCAATCAGCCCCAGCATTTT.

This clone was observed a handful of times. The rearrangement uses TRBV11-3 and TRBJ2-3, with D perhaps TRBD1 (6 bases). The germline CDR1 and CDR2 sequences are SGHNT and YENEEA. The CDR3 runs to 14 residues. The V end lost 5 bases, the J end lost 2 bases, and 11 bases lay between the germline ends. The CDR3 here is CASSLGQNTDTQYF. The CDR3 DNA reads TGTGCCAGCAGCCTAGGACAGAACACAGATACGCAGTATTTT.

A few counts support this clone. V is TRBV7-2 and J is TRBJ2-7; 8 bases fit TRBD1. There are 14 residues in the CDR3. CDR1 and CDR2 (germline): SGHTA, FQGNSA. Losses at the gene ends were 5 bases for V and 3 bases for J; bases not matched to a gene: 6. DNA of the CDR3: TGTGCCAGCAGCCCAGGGACAGGAAACTACGAGCAGTACTTC. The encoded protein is CASSPGTGNYEQYF. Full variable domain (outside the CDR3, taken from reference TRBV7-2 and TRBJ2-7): GAGVSQSPSNKVTEKGKDVELRCDPISGHTALYWYRQSLGQGLEFLIYFQGNSAPDKSGLPSDRFSAERTGGSVSTLTIQRTQQEDSAVYLCASSPGTGNYEQYFGPGTRLTVT.